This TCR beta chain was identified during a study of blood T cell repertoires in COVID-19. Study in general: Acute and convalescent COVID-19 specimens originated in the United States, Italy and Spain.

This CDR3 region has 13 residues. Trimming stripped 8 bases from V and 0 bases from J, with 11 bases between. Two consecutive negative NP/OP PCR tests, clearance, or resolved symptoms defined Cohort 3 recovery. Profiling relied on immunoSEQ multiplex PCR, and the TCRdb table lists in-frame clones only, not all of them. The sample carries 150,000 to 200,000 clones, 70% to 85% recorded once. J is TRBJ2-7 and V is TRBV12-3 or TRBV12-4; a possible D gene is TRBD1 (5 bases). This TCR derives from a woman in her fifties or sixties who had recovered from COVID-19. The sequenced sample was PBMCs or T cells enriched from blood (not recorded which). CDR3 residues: CASARGSSYEQYF. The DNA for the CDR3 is TGTGCCAGCGCTAGGGGCAGCTCCTACGAGCAGTACTTC.